The TCR beta chain under discussion was sequenced for a study of blood T cell repertoires in COVID-19. TCRdb keeps only in-frame clones here, not all; method: immunoSEQ multiplex PCR. The table lists 200,000 to 250,000 clones, 80% to 90% of them singletons, with less than 8% in the top ten. Germline V gene sequence: CDR1 LGHNA, CDR2 YNFKEQ. V trimming: 0 bases; J trimming: 3 bases; junction bases outside the gene matches: 3. The CDR3 has 18 residues. This chain joins TRBV4-2 and TRBJ2-6, with 12 bases matching TRBD1. The source material was peripheral blood. The TCR was taken from a man in his sixties with acute or convalescent COVID-19. CDR3 in amino acids: CASSQEGQGAFGANVLTF. CDR3 coding DNA: TGTGCCAGCAGCCAAGAGGGACAGGGGGCGTTTGGGGCCAACGTCCTGACTTTC.